The source of this T cell receptor beta chain is a study of shared clonotypes between healthy human individuals (dated by TCRdb to about 2020). In the study overall: The cohort comprised a couple of women and a few men aged 18 to 49 years. For each donor, CD4 naive and CD4 memory were each given three plates, CD8 naive was given two plates, and CD8 memory was given one plate. To estimate repertoire size and how much clonotypes are shared between individuals, the study performed deep sequencing of blood TCR repertoires from about five healthy adults. To increase sequencing depth and limit assay-specific biases, different laboratories used diverse techniques to prepare libraries and sequence TCR repertoires. Leukapheresis yielded between about 0.9 and 9 billion PBMCs per donor. The paper as a whole reports these results and caveats: Clonotypes shared by all four sorted-subset donors showed higher generation probabilities than non-shared clonotypes. Sampling was restricted to blood, and TCR repertoires in tissues likely differ from the TCR repertoires found in blood. Even with the large sequencing depth, rarefaction of the sorted-subset datasets indicated that sequencing was incomplete. Naive subsets generally had larger estimated clonotype richness than memory subsets. Pairwise subsampling led to the expectation that sequencing depth would affect the degree of clonotype sharing among donors. Sharing across four donors was observed for approximately 5% of naive CD4, less than 4% of naive CD8, 2% to 2.5% of memory CD4, and roughly 0.4% of memory CD8 clonotypes. The small number of donors limited the genetic and exposure-history diversity represented.

This clone has just one count. The antigen it binds to is not known. Per-base quality was not reported, and no clone a single base away is much larger than it. Per the germline V gene (reference sequence), SEHNR is the CDR1 and FQNEAQ is the CDR2. Including the terminal cysteine and phenylalanine, the CDR3 comprises 14 residues. The read is trimmed to its CDR3 DNA, 42 bases read in frame from base 1. The trim is 6 bases for V and 8 bases for J, with a gap of 16 bases between the germline ends. Healthy HIV-negative adults with no recently reported acute infections or vaccinations were included as donors. Every donor was a Caucasian adult living in Nashville, Tennessee, USA. CD4+ T cells were enriched by magnetic negative selection, after which naive cells were positively selected on CD45RA and the negative fraction was taken as the memory subset. Blood was obtained by leukapheresis, after which PBMCs were separated by Ficoll-Histopaque density gradient centrifugation and cryopreserved in liquid nitrogen vapor phase. Analytical flow cytometry was used to check the purity and quantity of every magnetically sorted T cell population. Genomic DNA was isolated from each sorted fraction and quantified by UV absorbance on a Nanodrop 2000c.

TCR CDR3 regions were amplified from genomic DNA by multiplex PCR using the deep immunoSEQ assay. Extracted genomic DNA from each cell subset was distributed evenly across all wells of several immunoSEQ 96-well plates, and each plate was treated as a replicate. For sorted subsets, around 200 ng genomic DNA, equal to 30,000 to 35,000 T cell genomes, was loaded into each replicate PCR. Purified libraries were quantified with a Qubit 3.0 fluorometer, sized on a Bioanalyzer 2100, and re-quantified with the KAPA Library Quantification kit. A separate single-read 150-cycle Illumina NextSeq 550 flow cell was used to sequence each immunoSEQ 96-well plate. Turning to the authors' computational methods: Because the immunoSEQ output included only junctional sequences and no quality scores, the filtering could not be the same as the filtering used for full-length reads. To assign V/J genes and CDR3, sequences were annotated against IMGT germline references using PyIR, a Python wrapper for IgBLAST v1.9. Reads were removed for weak V/J assignments (E-value above 1e-6), missing CDR3, stop codons, out-of-frame junctions, or ambiguous translated residues. A V3J clonotype was defined by an identical inferred V gene, J gene, and CDR3 amino acid sequence. Percentage overlap between repertoires was calculated by dividing the number of shared unique clonotypes by the size of the smaller repertoire. Richness of each repertoire was evaluated using RTK rarefaction, the Chao1 estimator, and Recon v2.1 estimates of unobserved clonotypes. Generation probabilities were computed with OLGA for all TCRbeta clonotypes obtained by the gDNA method from several donors. TCRdb retrieved this table from immuneACCESS and kept in-frame rearrangements only. Not all clones are present; in checked studies, unresolved V genes account for under half, and no reason is known for the remainder. V, J and clone size are those of that table, while D and trimming were read from the DNA. Here the sample has over 1.4 million clones; roughly 97% occur a single time. The top ten clonotypes cover 1.2% of the sample.

Sequences were obtained from naive CD4+ T cells sorted from blood. The cell subset or site label, as the study defines it: CD45RA+ positively selected. This clonotype originated in a man aged 25 to 40 in good health. The rearranged segments are TRBV7-9 and TRBJ1-4; a tentative D call is TRBD1 (5 bases match). The sequenced DNA is TGTGCCAGCAGTCATACCAGGGTGGGGGAAAAACTGTTTTTT. Translation gives CASSHTRVGEKLFF. The CDR3 plus the reference TRBV7-9 and TRBJ1-4 genes for the other parts give the full variable domain: DTGVSQNPRHKITKRGQNVTFRCDPISEHNRLYWYRQTLGQGPEFLTYFQNEAQLEKSRLLSDRFSAERPKGSFSTLEIQRTEQGDSAMYLCASSHTRVGEKLFFGSGTQLSVL.